A selection of T cell receptor beta chains follows, all from one sample in a study of blood T cell repertoires in COVID-19. Generated by immunoSEQ multiplex PCR, the TCRdb table keeps only in-frame clones and is missing some. The profile shows approximately 380,000 clones, 85% of them singletons. The sample comprised peripheral blood. The receptors were sampled from a woman younger than 30 with acute or convalescent COVID-19. Each CDR3 is given with its conserved first and last residue. A D gene is named only where the DNA matches it firmly. Rows may omit the clone size; those that give it use once, few, many or a size class.

J,D,V,size,DNA,CDR3
TRBJ1-5,-,TRBV28,-,TGTGCCAGCAGACAGGGTTTAAGGCAGCCCCAGCATTTT,CASRQGLRQPQHF
TRBJ1-1,-,TRBV6-6,-,TGTGCCAGCAACCCTACAGGGCAGACTGAAGCTTTCTTT,CASNPTGQTEAFF
TRBJ2-2,TRBD2,TRBV7-3,-,TGTGCCAGCAGCTTAACGGGGAGGGTGGAGAACACCGGGGAGCTGTTTTTT,CASSLTGRVENTGELFF
TRBJ2-3,-,TRBV28,-,TGTGCCAGCAGTTCTAGGTGGGGCGGCACAGATACGCAGTATTTT,CASSSRWGGTDTQYF
TRBJ2-1,-,TRBV18,-,TGTGCCAGCTCACCAGGGCTAGCGACCTACAATGAGCAGTTCTTC,CASSPGLATYNEQFF
TRBJ2-7,-,TRBV29-1,-,TGCAGCGTCCGACTCTTGACCTACGAGCAGTACTTC,CSVRLLTYEQYF
TRBJ2-3,TRBD1,TRBV12-5,once,TGTGCTAGTGGTATCCACCACCTTACCGGGACAGGCAACACAGATACGCAGTATTTT,CASGIHHLTGTGNTDTQYF
TRBJ1-2,-,TRBV5-4,-,TGTGCCAGCAGCTTGGGACCGACCAGGCTCGAGGGCTACACCTTC,CASSLGPTRLEGYTF
TRBJ1-5,-,TRBV6-5,-,TGTGCCAGCAGAACCGCGGGGACTGGCAATCAGCCCCAGCATTTT,CASRTAGTGNQPQHF
TRBJ2-7,-,TRBV12-5,few,TGTGCTAGTGGTTTTCTCAACAGGGTAAAGGGGCAGTACTTC,CASGFLNRVKGQYF
TRBJ2-7,-,TRBV6-5,-,TGTGCCAGCAGGGGACATAGCTCCTACGAGCAGTACTTC,CASRGHSSYEQYF
TRBJ2-7,-,TRBV25-1,once,TGTGCCAGCAGTGTACAGGGCGTGCAGTACTTC,CASSVQGVQYF
TRBJ2-7,-,TRBV6-5,-,TGTGCCAGCAACAGGGTTGGGAACTACGAGCAGTACTTC,CASNRVGNYEQYF
TRBJ2-3,-,TRBV27,-,TGTGCCAGCAGCATAACCCCTGCCGGACGGAGGGATACGCAGTATTTT,CASSITPAGRRDTQYF
TRBJ1-3,-,TRBV6-1,-,TGTGCCAGCAAAAGGGACTCGGAGGGAAACACCATATATTTT,CASKRDSEGNTIYF
TRBJ1-1,-,TRBV18,-,TGTGCCAGCTCACCACAGGGGGAAGGGACTGAAGCTTTCTTT,CASSPQGEGTEAFF
TRBJ1-2,TRBD1,TRBV28,-,TGTGCCAGCAGCTACAGGGGGTTATATGGCTACACCTTC,CASSYRGLYGYTF
TRBJ2-5,TRBD1,TRBV20-1,-,TGCAGTGCTTACAGGGGGGAGACCCAGTACTTC,CSAYRGETQYF
TRBJ2-2,-,TRBV1,few,TGCACCAGCAGCCAAGTGCCGCAGGGGGCGACCGGGGAGCTGTTTTTT,CTSSQVPQGATGELFF
TRBJ1-2,-,TRBV5-4,few,TGTGCCAGCAGCTGGGGCGAGACTAACTATGGCTACACCTTC,CASSWGETNYGYTF
TRBJ2-3,TRBD2,TRBV29-1,-,TGCAGCGTTGACTATAGCGGGACCAGCACAGATACGCAGTATTTT,CSVDYSGTSTDTQYF
TRBJ1-4,-,TRBV7-9,-,TGTGCCAGCAGCTTACCCCAGGGGACTAATGAAAAACTGTTTTTT,CASSLPQGTNEKLFF
TRBJ1-5,-,TRBV21-1,-,TGTGCCAGCAGCGAAACAAAGATGGGTGACAGGGCCAATCAGCCCCAGCATTTT,CASSETKMGDRANQPQHF
TRBJ2-7,-,TRBV6-1,-,TGTGCCAGCAGTGACCTCCCCGACGAGCAGTACTTC,CASSDLPDEQYF
TRBJ2-7,TRBD2,TRBV7-9,-,TGTGCCAGCAGACCCCAAGAGGGGAGGGCGCGGGAGCAGTACTTC,CASRPQEGRAREQYF
TRBJ1-4,-,TRBV5-1,-,TGCGCCAGCAGCCGAGCGGTCCGAAATGAAAAACTGTTTTTT,CASSRAVRNEKLFF
TRBJ1-1,TRBD1,TRBV12-5,-,TGTGCTAGTGGTTCAACAGGGGCGGACACTGAAGCTTTCTTT,CASGSTGADTEAFF
TRBJ1-5,-,TRBV19,-,TGTGCCAGTAGTATAGATCTGGGGGGGGGTAGCAATCAGCCCCAGCATTTT,CASSIDLGGGSNQPQHF
TRBJ1-2,TRBD1,TRBV11-2,-,TGTGCCAGCAGCCCATCCCCCCCTCTACCCGGGACAGAGTATGGCTACACCTTC,CASSPSPPLPGTEYGYTF
TRBJ1-5,-,TRBV2,-,TGTGCCAGCAGTGAGAACAGCAATAGCAATCAGCCCCAGCATTTT,CASSENSNSNQPQHF
TRBJ2-1,TRBD2,TRBV24-1,once,TGTGCCACCAGTGATCGCGCCGGGACTATAGACAATGAGCAGTTCTTC,CATSDRAGTIDNEQFF
TRBJ2-3,-,TRBV5-1,-,TGCGCCAGCAGCTTAAGGGGGCGGGAAGATACGCAGTATTTT,CASSLRGREDTQYF
TRBJ1-6,-,TRBV30,-,TGTGCCTGGAGACTGAGTAATAATTCACCCCTCCACTTT,CAWRLSNNSPLHF
TRBJ2-7,-,TRBV27,-,TGTGCCAGCAGTTCTGGGGGGTTCAGCCTCTACGAGCAGTACTTC,CASSSGGFSLYEQYF
TRBJ1-1,-,TRBV7-9,-,TGTGCCAGCAGCTTAGTCTCAGATACTGAAGCTTTCTTT,CASSLVSDTEAFF
TRBJ2-7,TRBD2,TRBV15,-,TGTGCCACCAGCAGATTGGGACTACCAAGCTCCTACGAGCAGTACTTC,CATSRLGLPSSYEQYF
TRBJ1-2,-,TRBV5-4,-,TGTGCCAGCAGCTTAGAAGGGGCGGCTAACTATGGCTACACCTTC,CASSLEGAANYGYTF
TRBJ2-7,-,TRBV4-1,-,TGCGCCAGCAGCTCCCAAGCAGGGGCTGTCGAGCAGTACTTC,CASSSQAGAVEQYF
TRBJ2-1,TRBD2,TRBV5-1,-,TGCGCCAGCAGCTACGTAGCGGGAACCTCCAATGAGCAGTTCTTC,CASSYVAGTSNEQFF
TRBJ1-4,-,TRBV7-8,-,TGTGCCAGCAGCACTCGGAGTACACGCGGCCGGTATGCTACTAATGAAAAACTGTTTTTT,CASSTRSTRGRYATNEKLFF
TRBJ1-6,-,TRBV10-2,-,TGCGCCAGCAGTGGGGCAGGGGCGGGTTCACCCCTCCACTTT,CASSGAGAGSPLHF
TRBJ2-1,TRBD2,TRBV11-2,once,TGTGCCAGCAGCTTGGGACTAGCGGGAGGGGCCTACAATGAGCAGTTCTTC,CASSLGLAGGAYNEQFF
TRBJ1-2,TRBD1,TRBV19,-,TGTGCCAGTAGTCTGGGACAGGGGTCCGGCTATGGCTACACCTTC,CASSLGQGSGYGYTF
TRBJ2-7,-,TRBV7-8,-,TGTGCCAGCACCCATCAGGGCGGAATGGCTTCCTACGAGCAGTACTTC,CASTHQGGMASYEQYF
TRBJ2-1,TRBD2,TRBV19,few,TGTGCCAGTGAGGGTAGCGGGAGAAAAAACAATGAGCAGTTCTTC,CASEGSGRKNNEQFF
TRBJ1-4,TRBD1,TRBV5-1,-,TGCGCCAGCAGCCCCCTCCCGGGACAGGGTAATGAAAAACTGTTTTTT,CASSPLPGQGNEKLFF
TRBJ2-1,TRBD2,TRBV6-5,-,TGTGCCAGCAGTTACTCTTTCGGGGGGGGCAATGAGCAGTTCTTC,CASSYSFGGGNEQFF
TRBJ2-7,-,TRBV4-2,-,TGTGCCAGCAGCCAAGATCTCGAGCAGTACTTC,CASSQDLEQYF
TRBJ2-5,TRBD2,TRBV4-1,-,TGCGCCAGCAGCCTCGGAGCGGGAGAGGTAGAGACCCAGTACTTC,CASSLGAGEVETQYF
TRBJ1-2,-,TRBV6-6,once,TGTGCCAGCACCGAGGACAGTGACTATGGCTACACCTTC,CASTEDSDYGYTF
TRBJ2-2,-,TRBV7-3,-,TGTGCCAGCAGCTTACAGGGGAACACCGGGGAGCTGTTTTTT,CASSLQGNTGELFF
TRBJ1-5,-,TRBV28,-,TGTGCCAGCAGTTTAGACAGGAATCAGCCCCAGCATTTT,CASSLDRNQPQHF
TRBJ1-5,TRBD1,TRBV19,once,TGTGCCAGTAGTATAGTTCCCGGGACAGGGAGCTTTGGCAATCAGCCCCAGCATTTT,CASSIVPGTGSFGNQPQHF
TRBJ1-1,-,TRBV28,-,TGTGCCGGTAGCCTGACAGGGAACACTGAAGCTTTCTTT,CAGSLTGNTEAFF
TRBJ2-1,-,TRBV5-1,-,TGCGCCAGCAGCTTGGTGCCAGGGGAGGGCTACAATGAGCAGTTCTTC,CASSLVPGEGYNEQFF
TRBJ2-7,-,TRBV27,-,TGTGCCAGCAGTTTAAAGAGCTCCTACGAGCAGTACTTC,CASSLKSSYEQYF
TRBJ1-6,-,TRBV7-2,few,TGTGCCAGCAGCTTCGTTACTTCCAATTCACCCCTCCACTTT,CASSFVTSNSPLHF
TRBJ1-2,TRBD1,TRBV28,-,TGTGCCAGCGGGACAGGGCGCGGCTACACCTTC,CASGTGRGYTF
TRBJ1-2,TRBD1,TRBV5-6,-,TGTGCCAGCAGAACAGGGGGTAGCTACACCTTC,CASRTGGSYTF